Listed here are 25 T cell receptor beta chains from one sample, sequenced in a study of human T cells and chemical hapten exposure. The time point was: pre-sensitization, week 0. Stated treatment: therapeutic diphenylcyclopropenone sensitization with weekly scalp DPC. TCRdb redid the calling of the RACE reads with MiXCR, one entry per CDR3 protein. The table lists 250,000 or so distinct CDR3 sequences, over 8% of them singletons. The material sequenced was whole blood, taken in connection with sensitization to the hapten diphenylcyclopropenone (DPC). The receptors were sampled from a middle-aged woman with alopecia areata. Some clones in this sample may be carry-over from other donors' samples.

This clonotype was observed a handful of times. The CDR3 DNA reads TGTGCCAGCAGCTCCGCTACCTACAGCTATGGCTACACCTTC. Protein: CASSSATYSYGYTF. V is TRBV7-2 and J is TRBJ1-2, with unresolved D. The V end was cut by 4 bases, the J end by 4 bases, with 13 bases between. This CDR3 has 14 amino acids. Germline V gene lookup returns CDR1 SGHTA and CDR2 FQGNSA.

V usage is TRBV6-1 and J usage is TRBJ2-2; D is undetermined. V lost 6 bases, J lost 0 bases, and 11 bases lay in between. CDR1 and CDR2 from the germline V gene are MNHNS and SASEGT. The CDR3 runs to 15 residues. CDR3 protein: CASSGVVANTGELFF. CDR3 sequence (DNA): TGTGCCAGCAGCGGAGTCGTCGCGAACACCGGGGAGCTGTTTTTT.

V is TRBV20-1 and J is TRBJ2-1; TRBD1 is a possible D gene (6 bases). This CDR3 is 13 amino acids long. The germline V gene encodes CDR1 DFQATT and CDR2 SNEGSKA (reference sequence). Trimming took 3 bases from V and 7 from J, leaving 13 bases between them. CDR3 sequence: CSASQGSMNEQFF. CDR3 DNA sequence: TGCAGTGCTAGCCAGGGGAGTATGAATGAGCAGTTCTTC.

The chain combines TRBV4-3 with TRBJ1-6; no reliable D call. Trimming cost V 0 bases and J 7 bases, with 7 bases left between them. Germline V CDR1 and CDR2: LGHNA, YSLEER. The CDR3 has 14 amino acids. CDR3 coding DNA: TGCGCCAGCAGCCAAGATAGGGTCAATTCACCCCTCCACTTT. Amino acid sequence: CASSQDRVNSPLHF.

This clonotype turned up a few times. V is TRBV20-1 and J is TRBJ2-3, with a tentative D call TRBD2 (6 bases). The CDR3 runs 15 residues. The germline CDR1 and CDR2 sequences are DFQATT and SNEGSKA (reference sequence). The V end was cut by 3 bases, the J end by 2 bases, with 15 bases between. The CDR3 is CSASVRDSYTDTQYF. As DNA, the CDR3 is TGCAGTGCTAGCGTCCGGGACTCTTACACAGATACGCAGTATTTT.

The sample holds a few counts of this clonotype. This rearrangement joins TRBV12-3 or TRBV12-4 to TRBJ2-1, with a weak D call TRBD1 (6 bases). The CDR3 totals 14 residues. V was clipped by 6 bases and J by 5 bases, with 14 bases between them. The CDR3 DNA reads TGTGCCAGCAGCAGGGGCGAACTGGACAATGAGCAGTTCTTC. This sequence encodes CASSRGELDNEQFF.

The chain couples TRBV25-1 to TRBJ2-5; 7 nucleotides agree with TRBD1. V lost 0 bases, J lost 5 bases, and 15 bases stayed unmatched. CDR3 length: 18 residues. CDR1 is MGHDK and CDR2 is SYGVNS in the germline V gene. The CDR3 loop is CASSEYPRDREAEETQYF. The CDR3 region has the DNA TGTGCCAGCAGTGAATACCCCCGGGACAGAGAAGCGGAGGAGACCCAGTACTTC.

CDR3 nucleotides: TGTGCCAGCAGCTTAGATGACGGGATCCAGCATTTT. Its translation: CASSLDDGIQHF. J is TRBJ1-5 and V is TRBV7-6; D remains unclear. Germline CDR1 and CDR2: SGHVS and FNYEAQ. The CDR3 is 12 residues long. The V end was cut by 1 base, the J end by 12 bases, with 10 bases between.

This chain uses TRBV28 with TRBJ1-6; D ambiguous. The CDR3 runs to 15 residues. Per germline, CDR1 MDHEN and CDR2 SYDVKM. The V gene lost 2 bases and the J gene lost 5 bases, with 10 bases spanning the gap. CDR3 region: CASSLSDNHNSPLHF. The DNA of the CDR3 is TGTGCCAGCAGTTTAAGTGACAACCATAATTCACCCCTCCACTTT.

About this clonotype itself: At one boundary the junction diverges from the germline segment, which might be a read error. The chain carries TRBV12-3 or TRBV12-4 and TRBJ2-7; TRBD1 matches 7 bases. The CDR3 consists of 14 residues. CDR3 loop: CTSSYGDRDYEQYF. The CDR3, as DNA: TGTACCAGCAGTTATGGGGACAGAGACTACGAGCAGTACTTC.

Many counts were recorded for this clonotype. The rearrangement links TRBV7-9 to TRBJ2-7, with TRBD2 identical over 12 bases. Germline CDR1 is SEHNR and CDR2 is FQNEAQ (reference sequence). V lost 4 bases to trimming and J lost 2 bases; unmatched junction nucleotides: 3. The CDR3 consists of 15 residues. Here the CDR3 reads CASSSLAGGPYEQYF. In DNA, the CDR3 is TGTGCCAGCAGCTCCCTAGCGGGAGGGCCCTACGAGCAGTACTTC.

The V call is TRBV28, the J call TRBJ2-7; D call uncertain. The CDR3 has 15 amino acids. V was shortened by 1 base and J by 4 bases, with 14 bases between the two germline ends. Germline CDR1 reads MDHEN; CDR2 reads SYDVKM. The CDR3 is CASSLFPSRPYEQYF. CDR3 coding DNA: TGTGCCAGCAGTTTATTTCCGAGCCGGCCTTACGAGCAGTACTTC.

This clonotype was seen repeatedly, ten times or more. This chain connects TRBV5-1 to TRBJ2-5; D not certain. In germline, CDR1 is SGHRS, CDR2 YFSETQ. The CDR3 sequence is 14 residues long. V dropped 0 bases and J dropped 0 bases, with 6 bases sitting between them. CDR3 nucleotide sequence: TGCGCCAGCAGCTTGGGGCGGAACCAAGAGACCCAGTACTTC. Amino acid sequence: CASSLGRNQETQYF.

Ten or more counts support this clonotype. V gene TRBV10-3 combines with J gene TRBJ2-7; the match to TRBD1 covers 9 bases. The CDR3 covers 14 residues. The germline CDR1 and CDR2 sequences are ENHRY and SYGVKD. The trim removed 5 bases at V and 3 bases at J, leaving 5 bases unmatched. The CDR3 region is CAISPRQGVYEQYF. In DNA, the CDR3 is TGTGCCATCAGTCCTAGACAGGGGGTCTACGAGCAGTACTTC.

This clonotype was seen more than once but under ten times. The chain is built from TRBV6-2 or TRBV6-3 and TRBJ2-2, with 8 bases that match TRBD1. Germline V gene lookup returns CDR1 MNHEY and CDR2 SVGEGT. After removal of 8 bases from V and 3 bases from J, the junction contained 2 bases not matched to a gene. There are 13 residues in the CDR3. This CDR3 is CASLDRDTGELFF. The CDR3 DNA follows: TGTGCCAGCCTGGACAGGGACACCGGGGAGCTGTTTTTT.

This clonotype was picked up a small number of times. J is TRBJ2-1 and V is TRBV6-2 or TRBV6-3; D gene ambiguous. The germline V gene has CDR1 MNHEY and CDR2 SVGEGT. The V gene lost 2 bases and the J gene lost 8 bases, with 10 bases spanning the gap. The CDR3 consists of 13 residues. Written as DNA, the CDR3 is TGTGCCAGCAGTTACGAAGCGACCCATGAGCAGTTCTTC. It is translated as CASSYEATHEQFF.

There are a few counts of this clonotype. The CDR3 DNA follows: TGTGCCAGCAGCCAAGGGACTAGCGGGAGGGAGCAGTACTTC. Protein: CASSQGTSGREQYF. V and J are TRBV7-2 and TRBJ2-7; TRBD2 matches at 15 bases. This CDR3 is built from 14 residues. Per the germline V gene, CDR1 is SGHTA and CDR2 is FQGNSA. Losses at the gene ends were 5 bases for V and 7 bases for J; bases not matched to a gene: 3.

This clonotype came up a few times. The chain carries TRBV28 and TRBJ1-2; TRBD1 agrees at 9 bases. Looked up from germline, CDR1 is MDHEN and CDR2 is SYDVKM. The V gene end was trimmed by 10 bases and the J gene end by 6 bases; junction bases not matched to a gene: 9. The CDR3 is 13 residues long. The CDR3 protein is CATQGRDRDGYTF. CDR3 nucleotides: TGTGCCACCCAAGGCCGGGACAGGGATGGCTACACCTTC.

This chain joins TRBV12-3 or TRBV12-4 and TRBJ1-4, with unresolved D. CDR3 length: 11 amino acids. V was pared by 1 base and J by 14 bases, with 8 bases between. The CDR3 reads CASSLGVGLFF. The CDR3 bases are TGTGCCAGCAGTTTAGGTGTAGGCCTGTTTTTT.

This clonotype has a handful of counts. The chain combines TRBV28 with TRBJ1-1; D gene unclear. This CDR3 region has 13 residues. Germline CDR1 is MDHEN and CDR2 is SYDVKM. V lost 3 bases and J lost 10, with 15 bases in between. DNA of the CDR3: TGTGCCAGCAGTTTTCCCCCCGCAGGTACAGCTTTCTTT. It specifies CASSFPPAGTAFF.

This chain joins TRBV3-1 and TRBJ2-7; 8 bases match TRBD1. This CDR3 is 14 amino acids long. From germline, CDR1 is LGHDT and CDR2 YNNKEL (reference sequence). Trimming removed 1 base from V and 5 bases from J; junction bases left unmatched: 4. The CDR3 DNA follows: TGTGCCAGCAGCCAAGGCAGGGGGCTCAACGAGCAGTACTTC. Translating it yields CASSQGRGLNEQYF.

The sample holds a few counts of this clonotype. V usage is TRBV6-5 and J usage is TRBJ2-1; D remains ambiguous. The V end was cut by 4 bases, the J end by 5 bases, with 24 bases between. CDR1 and CDR2 from the germline V gene are MNHEY and SVGAGI. The length of the CDR3 is 18 residues. The CDR3 loop is CASSSLVAAGPRDNEQFF. The DNA for the CDR3 is TGTGCCAGCAGTTCCCTCGTTGCAGCCGGGCCTCGCGACAATGAGCAGTTCTTC.

Of note for this clonotype: This may stem from a read error, because a much larger clone lies one nucleotide away. The rearrangement uses TRBV28 and TRBJ2-1, with 10 bases identical to TRBD2. CDR3 size: 15 residues. CDR1 is MDHEN and CDR2 is SYDVKM in the germline V gene. In nucleotides, the CDR3 is TGTGCCAGCAGTCCCCTAGCGGGAGACTACAAAGAGCAGTTCTTC. Residues: CASSPLAGDYKEQFF.

This clonotype has just a few counts. This rearrangement joins TRBV7-3 to TRBJ2-3; maybe TRBD2 (6 bases). Germline V gives CDR1 SGHTA, CDR2 FQGTGA. Trimming removed 5 bases from V and 4 bases from J, with 13 bases in between. The CDR3 contains 14 residues. The CDR3 protein is CASSPGLSSDTQYF. The CDR3, as DNA: TGTGCCAGCAGCCCGGGACTTTCCTCAGATACGCAGTATTTT.

This clonotype has only a few counts. The chain couples TRBV7-4 to TRBJ1-5; tentatively, D is TRBD1 (6 bases). This CDR3 contains 15 residues. CDR1 and CDR2 from the germline V gene are SGHVT and SQSDAQ. The V end lost 1 base, the J end lost 3 bases, and 10 bases lay between the germline ends. The CDR3 here is CASSLVDSYNQPQHF. As DNA, the CDR3 is TGTGCCAGCAGCTTAGTGGACAGCTACAATCAGCCCCAGCATTTT.